This is a list of T cell receptor beta chains from one sample in a study of CD8+CD57+ T cells in acquired aplastic anemia. TCRdb re-called the reads through MiXCR, storing one row per CDR3 protein. The sample yields around 200,000 distinct CDR3 sequences, 63% seen once. The sequencing input was sorted CD4+, CD8+, or CD8+CD57+ T cells (not recorded which) from PBMCs. These receptors all come from a human donor with aplastic anemia. Each CDR3 is given with its conserved first and last residue. Each record gives: clone size, J gene, V gene, CDR3 protein. The size of a clone is reported for some rows only, either as once, few or many, or as a class for expanded clones.

>-|TRBJ2-5|TRBV6-5
CASKVLGGTILQETQYF
>-|TRBJ2-3|TRBV9
CASSVGEADTQYF
>-|TRBJ1-1|TRBV6-5
CAIVPGTGDTEAFF
>-|TRBJ2-3|TRBV5-6
CASSSPTAIGDTQYF
>-|TRBJ2-7|TRBV7-2
CASSTGVPYEQYF
>-|TRBJ1-6|TRBV7-9
CASSQEVGGSYNSPLHF
>-|TRBJ1-1|TRBV29-1
CRGGGELNTEAFF
>-|TRBJ1-1|TRBV20-1
CRGHRGVEAFF
>few|TRBJ1-1|TRBV18
CASSTGAKRTEAFF
>many|TRBJ1-2|TRBV6-1
CASSAWKTNYGYTF
>few|TRBJ2-1|TRBV10-1
CASSEAQYNEQFF
>many|TRBJ2-5|TRBV24-1
CATSASGRETQYF
>many|TRBJ1-1|TRBV29-1
CSVPQGFSTEAFF
>-|TRBJ2-7|TRBV12-3/TRBV12-4
CASSLGRAPSYEQYF
>-|TRBJ1-6|TRBV7-8
CASSFSGSPLHF
>-|TRBJ1-3|TRBV9
CASSSGGDGYTGNTIYF
>once|TRBJ1-1|TRBV19
CASSTRQGVNTEAFF
>-|TRBJ2-7|TRBV7-3
CAGSLTPTTYEQYF
>many|TRBJ1-2|TRBV4-1
CASSQVLDIYGYTF
>many|TRBJ2-7|TRBV6-5
CASSYDRTTGGYEQYF
>few|TRBJ2-3|TRBV7-2
CASSFDRAGGSTDTQYF
>-|TRBJ1-6|TRBV7-8
CASSLAPVGRGSKNSPLHF
>few|TRBJ2-3|TRBV29-1
CSVEVGADTQYF
>once|TRBJ2-1|TRBV7-9
CASSLSQGSPYNEQFF
>once|TRBJ2-7|TRBV20-1
CSAPGWTGGPYEQYF
>few|TRBJ2-7|TRBV7-9
CASSSWTGQEQYF
>few|TRBJ1-2|TRBV4-1
CASSPSRGTYGYTF
>-|TRBJ2-3|TRBV9
CASSPGQGTSTDTQYF
>once|TRBJ1-1|TRBV20-1
CRASLTVNTEAFF
>few|TRBJ2-7|TRBV7-9
CASSPRTGSEQYF
>once|TRBJ2-3|TRBV25-1
CASSVDRDWTDTQYF
>-|TRBJ1-3|TRBV29-1
CSARTGGSGNTIYF
>-|TRBJ1-1|TRBV15
CATMGSAGTDEAFF